The 5 T cell receptor beta chains listed next were all sequenced from one sample in a study of blood T cell repertoires in COVID-19. The data were produced by immunoSEQ multiplex PCR, yet TCRdb's version contains in-frame clones alone and is incomplete. This repertoire shows about 330,000 clones, approximately 87% found once; its top ten account for roughly 5%. Input material: PBMCs or T cells enriched from blood (not recorded which). These receptors were collected from a woman aged 25 to 39 who had recovered from COVID-19.

The chain carries TRBV7-2 and TRBJ1-2; TRBD1 matches 9 bases. The CDR3 contains 14 residues. Germline V gives CDR1 SGHTA, CDR2 FQGNSA. Trimming took 5 bases from V and 5 from J; bases not matched to a gene: 6. Written as DNA, the CDR3 is TGTGCCAGCAGCCCGGACAGGGGATGGTATGGCTACACCTTC. Its protein product is CASSPDRGWYGYTF.

J is TRBJ2-5 and V is TRBV6-5; no clear D. CDR3 length equals 13 residues. Germline values: CDR1 MNHEY, CDR2 SVGAGI. Trimming removed 6 bases from V and 7 bases from J, with 15 bases in between. The CDR3 sequence: CASRGGEPRTQYF. The CDR3 region has the DNA TGTGCCAGCAGGGGTGGAGAGCCCCGGACCCAGTACTTC.

CDR3 sequence: CASSAGQGGGKLFF. The CDR3 region has the DNA TGTGCCAGCAGTGCCGGACAGGGGGGGGGAAAACTGTTTTTT. The chain combines TRBV28 with TRBJ1-4, with TRBD1 matching 10 bases. This CDR3 has 14 amino acids. Germline V lookup: CDR1 MDHEN, CDR2 SYDVKM. V shed 5 bases, J shed 10 bases, and the junction held 7 bases outside the gene matches.

The chain carries TRBV9 and TRBJ1-1; TRBD1 might be the D (6 bases). Germline-derived CDR1 and CDR2 are SGDLS and YYNGEE. The CDR3 is made up of 12 amino acids. Trimming took 3 bases from V and 8 from J, leaving 11 bases between them. CDR3 in amino acids: CASSGPGQEAFF. The CDR3 DNA is TGTGCCAGCAGCGGGCCGGGACAAGAAGCTTTCTTT.

The CDR3, as DNA: TGTGCCAGTAGCTACCGCGGCACTGAAGCTTTCTTT. Residues: CASSYRGTEAFF. The chain recombines TRBV19 with TRBJ1-1; unclear D gene. Trimming took 6 bases from V and 4 from J, leaving 9 bases between them. The CDR3 length is 12 residues. Germline-derived CDR1 and CDR2 are LNHDA and SQIVND (reference sequence).